This entry lists 15 T cell receptor beta chains sequenced from one sample in a study of T cell changes during pregnancy in multiple sclerosis. TCRdb's table, derived via immunoSEQ multiplex PCR, lists solely in-frame clones and lacks some. This table has about 130,000 clones, roughly 97% appearing once. Sequenced here: peripheral blood, sampled after pregnancy. These receptors came from a female donor with multiple sclerosis, enrolled in a pregnancy study.

This clone was detected only once. The rearrangement uses TRBV27 and TRBJ2-1, with 12 bases fitting TRBD1. V shed 6 bases and J 10 bases; nucleotides not matched to a gene: 19. Germline CDR1 and CDR2: MNHEY and SMNVEV (reference sequence). CDR3 size: 18 residues. CDR3 coding DNA: TGTGCCAGCAGCCGCATACTACTCCCGGGACAGGGGGCACACGAGCAGTTCTTC. Amino acids: CASSRILLPGQGAHEQFF.

CDR3 DNA: TGTGCCAGCAGTCCGGACAGGGTGAATCAGCCCCAGCATTTT. Protein product: CASSPDRVNQPQHF. This rearrangement joins TRBV2 to TRBJ1-5; 8 bases align to TRBD1. CDR3 length: 14 amino acids. Trimming removed 5 bases from V and 4 bases from J; junction bases left unmatched: 4. Per the germline V gene, CDR1 is SNHLY and CDR2 is FYNNEI.

The rearrangement links TRBV19 to TRBJ2-7; D possibly corresponds to TRBD1 (5 bases). The germline V and J ends were trimmed by 1 base and 2 bases, with 9 bases remaining between them. This CDR3 region has 14 residues. CDR1 is LNHDA and CDR2 is SQIVND in the germline V gene (reference sequence). CDR3 coding DNA: TGTGCCAGTAGTATAGGACAGCCGCCCTACGAGCAGTACTTC. It yields the protein CASSIGQPPYEQYF.

The rearrangement uses TRBV7-2 and TRBJ2-7, with D perhaps TRBD1 (6 bases). Trimming cost V 5 bases and J 4 bases, with 9 bases left between them. Germline V gene sequence: CDR1 SGHTA, CDR2 FQGNSA. The CDR3 sequence is 12 residues long. The CDR3 DNA reads TGTGCCAGCAGCAAGAGGGGGTACGAGCAGTACTTC. Protein: CASSKRGYEQYF. The complete variable domain, with remaining parts taken from reference TRBV7-2 and TRBJ2-7, reads GAGVSQSPSNKVTEKGKDVELRCDPISGHTALYWYRQSLGQGLEFLIYFQGNSAPDKSGLPSDRFSAERTGGSVSTLTIQRTQQEDSAVYLCASSKRGYEQYFGPGTRLTVT.

This chain joins TRBV30 and TRBJ2-1; D gene ambiguous. V dropped 1 base and J dropped 4 bases, with 5 bases sitting between them. CDR1 GTSNPN and CDR2 SVGIG come from the germline V gene (reference sequence). The CDR3 consists of 12 residues. The CDR3 loop is CAWSGGYNEQFF. DNA of the CDR3: TGTGCCTGGAGTGGAGGATACAATGAGCAGTTCTTC.

V is TRBV11-3 and J is TRBJ1-1, with TRBD1 matching 9 bases. Trimming at V came to 5 bases and at J to 5 bases, leaving 6 bases not matched to a gene. Germline V gene sequence: CDR1 SGHNT, CDR2 YENEEA. This CDR3 region has 14 residues. The DNA for the CDR3 is TGTGCCAGCAGCGCCCGGACAGGGGATACTGAAGCTTTCTTT. It codes for CASSARTGDTEAFF.

The V call is TRBV7-2, the J call TRBJ1-1, with 9 bases matching TRBD1. V trimming: 5 bases; J trimming: 4 bases; junction bases outside the gene matches: 8. The germline V gene encodes CDR1 SGHTA and CDR2 FQGNSA. The CDR3 contains 15 residues. The DNA of the CDR3 is TGTGCCAGCAGCGCCGGACAGGGGCAGTTCACTGAAGCTTTCTTT. It translates to CASSAGQGQFTEAFF. The variable domain in full, with the rest retrieved from reference TRBV7-2 and TRBJ1-1, is GAGVSQSPSNKVTEKGKDVELRCDPISGHTALYWYRQSLGQGLEFLIYFQGNSAPDKSGLPSDRFSAERTGGSVSTLTIQRTQQEDSAVYLCASSAGQGQFTEAFFGQGTRLTVV.

This rearrangement joins TRBV9 to TRBJ2-3; the match to TRBD2 covers 13 bases. CDR1 is SGDLS, CDR2 YYNGEE, per germline. V lost 3 bases and J lost 4; bases outside the gene matches: 8. The CDR3 loop spans 17 amino acids. DNA of the CDR3: TGTGCCAGCAGCGCAACGACTAGCGGGAGGTGGTCAGATACGCAGTATTTT. Its protein product is CASSATTSGRWSDTQYF.

The chain joins TRBV6-5 to TRBJ2-7, with 8 bases fitting TRBD1. V shed 4 bases, J shed 6 bases, and the junction held 8 bases outside the gene matches. The germline V gene encodes CDR1 MNHEY and CDR2 SVGAGI. CDR3 size: 14 residues. CDR3 DNA sequence: TGTGCCAGCAGTTTCGGACAGGGACCCAGCGAGCAGTACTTC. Amino acid sequence: CASSFGQGPSEQYF.

This chain uses TRBV2 with TRBJ2-5; no firm D call. The V end lost 0 bases, the J end lost 7 bases, and 9 bases lay between the germline ends. In germline, CDR1 is SNHLY, CDR2 FYNNEI. This CDR3 comprises 13 residues. Here the CDR3 DNA reads TGTGCCAGCAGTGAAGCGGTGGTCGGGACCCAGTACTTC. It specifies CASSEAVVGTQYF.

The chain is built from TRBV9 and TRBJ2-3; 14 bases align to TRBD2. Germline CDR1 and CDR2: SGDLS and YYNGEE. This CDR3 region has 15 residues. The V and J ends lost 4 bases and 7 bases, in that order; junction bases with no gene match: 5. DNA for the CDR3: TGTGCCAGCAGCCCTGGGACTAGCGGGAGTCATACGCAGTATTTT. Translating it yields CASSPGTSGSHTQYF.

This rearrangement joins TRBV28 to TRBJ2-3, with 8 positions matching TRBD2. Germline CDR1 is MDHEN and CDR2 is SYDVKM. The ends lost 7 bases at V and 5 bases at J; junction bases unmatched: 11. The CDR3 extends over 15 amino acids. The CDR3 DNA sequence: TGTGCCAGCACTCTAGGGGGACTAGGTGTAGATACGCAGTATTTT. Its translation is CASTLGGLGVDTQYF.

V and J are TRBV5-6 and TRBJ1-1, with 9 nucleotides matching TRBD1. Trimming at V came to 6 bases and at J to 0 bases, leaving 6 bases not matched to a gene. The germline CDR1 and CDR2 sequences are SGHDT and YYEEEE. This CDR3 is 15 amino acids long. The CDR3: CASISTGGMNTEAFF. In DNA form, the CDR3 reads TGTGCCAGCATTTCGACAGGGGGAATGAACACTGAAGCTTTCTTT. Complete variable domain (other parts from reference TRBV5-6 and TRBJ1-1): DAGVTQSPTHLIKTRGQQVTLRCSPKSGHDTVSWYQQALGQGPQFIFQYYEEEERQRGNFPDRFSGHQFPNYSSELNVNALLLGDSALYLCASISTGGMNTEAFFGQGTRLTVV.

The V gene is TRBV2, the J gene TRBJ2-3; 8 nucleotides match TRBD2. V gave up 11 bases and J gave up 4 bases; unmatched junction bases: 5. The germline CDR1 and CDR2 sequences are SNHLY and FYNNEI. The CDR3 runs to 12 residues. This CDR3 is CASGTRADTQYF. The CDR3 region has the DNA TGTGCCTCGGGGACTAGGGCAGATACGCAGTATTTT.

This chain uses TRBV5-1 with TRBJ2-5; a weak D match, TRBD2 (5 bases). Germline-derived CDR1 and CDR2 are SGHRS and YFSETQ. With 1 base removed from V and 5 bases from J, the gap between germline ends came to 12 bases. CDR3 size: 14 residues. This CDR3 is CASSLYSGWETQYF. The CDR3, as DNA: TGCGCCAGCAGCTTGTATTCGGGGTGGGAGACCCAGTACTTC.